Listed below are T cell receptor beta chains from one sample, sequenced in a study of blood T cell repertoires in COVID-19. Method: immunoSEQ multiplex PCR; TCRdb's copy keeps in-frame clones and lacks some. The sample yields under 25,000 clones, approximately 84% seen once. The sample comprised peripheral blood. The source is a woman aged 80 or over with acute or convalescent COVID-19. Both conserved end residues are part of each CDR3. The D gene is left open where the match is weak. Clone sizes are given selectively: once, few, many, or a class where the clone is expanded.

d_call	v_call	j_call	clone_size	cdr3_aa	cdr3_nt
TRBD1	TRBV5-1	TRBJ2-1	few	CASSRTGDPENEQFF	TGCGCCAGCAGCCGGACAGGGGATCCGGAAAATGAGCAGTTCTTC
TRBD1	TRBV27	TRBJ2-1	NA	CASNPRGTGSYNEQFF	TGTGCCAGCAACCCGAGGGGGACAGGTTCCTACAATGAGCAGTTCTTC
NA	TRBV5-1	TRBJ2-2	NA	CASSVWGPDTGELFF	TGCGCCAGCAGCGTCTGGGGGCCAGACACCGGGGAGCTGTTTTTT
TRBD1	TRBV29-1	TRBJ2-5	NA	CSITGTGFLETQYF	TGCAGCATAACCGGGACAGGCTTTTTAGAGACCCAGTACTTC
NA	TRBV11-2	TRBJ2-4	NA	CASSPRGTQGKNIQYF	TGTGCCAGCAGCCCAAGGGGGACCCAAGGCAAAAACATTCAGTACTTC
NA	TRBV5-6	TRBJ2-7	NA	CASSLTYEQYF	TGTGCCAGCAGCCTTACCTACGAGCAGTACTTC
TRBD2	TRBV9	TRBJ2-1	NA	CASSVAGGGALSYNEQFF	TGTGCCAGCAGCGTAGCGGGCGGGGGGGCCCTCTCCTACAATGAGCAGTTCTTC
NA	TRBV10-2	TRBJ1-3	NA	CASSPKMTLSGNTIYF	TGCGCCAGCAGTCCGAAGATGACTCTCTCTGGAAACACCATATATTTT
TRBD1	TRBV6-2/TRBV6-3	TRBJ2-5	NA	CASSSTGEETQYF	TGTGCCAGCAGCTCGACAGGGGAAGAGACCCAGTACTTC
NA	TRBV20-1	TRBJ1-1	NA	CSAVSGEGAFF	TGCAGTGCAGTCTCTGGGGAGGGAGCTTTCTTT
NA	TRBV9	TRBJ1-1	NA	CASSVASGAMNTEAFF	TGTGCCAGCAGCGTAGCCTCAGGGGCCATGAACACTGAAGCTTTCTTT
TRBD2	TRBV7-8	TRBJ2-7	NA	CASSSPAGGSYEQYF	TGTGCCAGCAGCTCCCCGGCGGGAGGGTCCTACGAGCAGTACTTC
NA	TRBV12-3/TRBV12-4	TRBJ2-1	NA	CANQDYNEQFF	TGTGCCAATCAGGATTACAATGAGCAGTTCTTC
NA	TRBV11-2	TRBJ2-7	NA	CASSRRQDYEQYF	TGTGCCAGCAGTCGTCGACAGGACTACGAGCAGTACTTC
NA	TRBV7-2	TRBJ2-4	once	CASSLGQKNIQYF	TGTGCCAGCAGCCTAGGACAGAAAAACATTCAGTACTTC
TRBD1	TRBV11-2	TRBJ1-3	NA	CASRRTGGNTIYF	TGTGCCAGCAGGCGGACAGGGGGAAACACCATATATTTT
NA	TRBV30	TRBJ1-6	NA	CAWSVPGTHSPLHF	TGTGCCTGGAGTGTGCCGGGGACACATTCACCCCTCCACTTT
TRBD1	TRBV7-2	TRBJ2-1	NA	CASSYGQGTGNEQFF	TGTGCCAGCAGCTACGGACAGGGGACGGGCAATGAGCAGTTCTTC
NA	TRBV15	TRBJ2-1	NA	CATSSTGGLGDEQFF	TGTGCCACCAGTTCAACCGGCGGATTAGGTGATGAGCAGTTCTTC
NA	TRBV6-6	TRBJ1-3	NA	CASSYSAGAGNTIYF	TGTGCCAGCAGTTATTCGGCGGGGGCTGGAAACACCATATATTTT
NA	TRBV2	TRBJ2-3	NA	CASSDLNTQYF	TGTGCCAGCAGTGATCTAAATACGCAGTATTTT
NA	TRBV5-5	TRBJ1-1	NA	CASRPPEGTLNTEAFF	TGTGCCAGCAGACCCCCGGAGGGGACGTTGAACACTGAAGCTTTCTTT
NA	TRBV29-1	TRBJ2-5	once	CSVDRVSGETQYF	TGCAGCGTTGACAGGGTCTCCGGGGAGACCCAGTACTTC
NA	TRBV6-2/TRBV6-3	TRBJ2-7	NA	CASSYSLTTVYEQYF	TGTGCCAGCAGTTACTCCCTAACGACAGTATACGAGCAGTACTTC
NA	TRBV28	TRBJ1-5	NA	CASSFGGSNQPQHF	TGTGCCAGCAGTTTCGGCGGGAGCAATCAGCCCCAGCATTTT
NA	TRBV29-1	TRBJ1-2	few	CSVPDWVGGGYTF	TGCAGCGTTCCGGACTGGGTGGGGGGTGGCTACACCTTC
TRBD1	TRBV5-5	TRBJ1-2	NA	CASSLWGQGYGYTF	TGTGCCAGCAGCCTTTGGGGACAGGGCTATGGCTACACCTTC
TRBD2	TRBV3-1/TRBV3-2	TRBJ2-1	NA	CASSQGLAGSAYNEQFF	TGTGCCAGCAGCCAAGGACTAGCGGGGAGTGCCTACAATGAGCAGTTCTTC
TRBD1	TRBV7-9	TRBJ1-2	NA	CASSLAQGGYGYTF	TGTGCCAGCAGCTTAGCACAGGGGGGCTATGGCTACACCTTC
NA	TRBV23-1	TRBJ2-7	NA	CASSQFTVPTRQYF	TGCGCCAGCAGTCAATTCACAGTTCCTACGAGGCAGTACTTC
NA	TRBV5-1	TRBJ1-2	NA	CASSLGTHSGYTF	TGCGCCAGCAGCTTGGGCACTCACTCTGGCTACACCTTC
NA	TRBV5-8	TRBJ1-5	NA	CASSWSTGTQPQHF	TGTGCCAGCAGCTGGTCAACAGGGACTCAGCCCCAGCATTTT
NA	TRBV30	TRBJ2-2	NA	CAWSPTLDTGELFF	TGTGCCTGGAGCCCCACCTTAGATACCGGGGAGCTGTTTTTT
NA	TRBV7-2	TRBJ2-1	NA	CASSLERPNEQFF	TGTGCCAGCAGCTTAGAGAGGCCGAATGAGCAGTTCTTC
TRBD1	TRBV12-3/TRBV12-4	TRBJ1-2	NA	CASSLGGYYGYTF	TGTGCCAGCAGTCTAGGGGGCTACTATGGCTACACCTTC
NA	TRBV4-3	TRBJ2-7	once	CASSLQILPKAGEQYF	TGCGCCAGCAGCCTTCAAATTTTACCTAAAGCGGGTGAGCAGTACTTC
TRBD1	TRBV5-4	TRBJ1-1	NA	CASSRGQKNTEAFF	TGTGCCAGCAGCAGGGGGCAGAAGAACACTGAAGCTTTCTTT
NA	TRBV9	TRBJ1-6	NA	CASSEQGRVLASPLHF	TGTGCCAGCAGCGAACAGGGAAGAGTTTTAGCTTCACCCCTCCACTTT
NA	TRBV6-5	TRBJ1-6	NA	CASRASSYNSPLHF	TGTGCCAGCAGGGCCAGCTCCTATAATTCACCCCTCCACTTT
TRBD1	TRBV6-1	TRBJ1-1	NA	CASSEYEQGGTEAFF	TGTGCCAGCAGTGAATACGAACAGGGGGGGACTGAAGCTTTCTTT
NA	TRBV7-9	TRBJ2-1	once	CASSSGAGAIYNEQFF	TGTGCCAGCAGCTCAGGGGCGGGAGCAATCTACAATGAGCAGTTCTTC
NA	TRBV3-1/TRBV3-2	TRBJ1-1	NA	CASTQTPRGQNTEAFF	TGTGCCAGCACTCAGACCCCCAGGGGCCAGAACACTGAAGCTTTCTTT
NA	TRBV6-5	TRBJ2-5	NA	CASSFYRSETQYF	TGTGCCAGCAGTTTCTACAGATCGGAGACCCAGTACTTC
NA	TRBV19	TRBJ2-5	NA	CASSIHLQETQYF	TGTGCCAGTAGTATCCATCTACAAGAGACCCAGTACTTC
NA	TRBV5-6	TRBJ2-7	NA	CASSQTGTPYEQYF	TGTGCCAGCAGTCAAACCGGGACACCTTACGAGCAGTACTTC
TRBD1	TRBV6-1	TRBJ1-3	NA	CASSELTGSISGNTIYF	TGTGCCAGCAGTGAACTGACAGGGTCTATCTCTGGAAACACCATATATTTT
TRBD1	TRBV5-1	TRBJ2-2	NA	CASSLAVPGQGLGELFF	TGCGCCAGCAGCTTGGCCGTCCCGGGACAGGGCCTCGGGGAGCTGTTTTTT
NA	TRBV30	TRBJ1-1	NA	CAWSKDQGNTEAFF	TGTGCCTGGAGTAAGGATCAGGGGAACACTGAAGCTTTCTTT
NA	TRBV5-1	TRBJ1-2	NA	CASSKQVSMNGYTF	TGCGCCAGCAGCAAACAAGTCTCGATGAATGGCTACACCTTC
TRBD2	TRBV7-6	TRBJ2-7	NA	CASSLGGAGVTYEQYF	TGTGCCAGCAGCTTGGGGGGAGCGGGGGTCACCTACGAGCAGTACTTC
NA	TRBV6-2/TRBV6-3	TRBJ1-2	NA	CASSPAGQRPYGYTF	TGTGCCAGCAGCCCTGCCGGACAGCGTCCCTATGGCTACACCTTC
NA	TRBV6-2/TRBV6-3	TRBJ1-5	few	CASSYTGNQPQHF	TGTGCCAGCAGTTATACAGGGAATCAGCCCCAGCATTTT
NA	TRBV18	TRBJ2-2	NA	CASSGRTTGELFF	TGTGCCAGCTCAGGGCGGACTACCGGGGAGCTGTTTTTT
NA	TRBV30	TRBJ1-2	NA	CASTYRVGYTF	TGTGCCTCAACATACAGGGTAGGCTACACCTTC
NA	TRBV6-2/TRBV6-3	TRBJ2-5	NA	CASSYAGQQETQYF	TGTGCCAGCAGTTACGCCGGACAGCAAGAGACCCAGTACTTC